Listed below are T cell receptor beta chains from one sample, sequenced in a study of shared T cell receptors in the human thymus. The assay was immunoSEQ multiplex PCR, and TCRdb's table has in-frame clones only and misses some. This sample yields 720,000 or so clones, of which 80% to 90% are seen a single time; about 0.0098% belongs to the top ten. The same sample was also studied in work on human thymus T cells.

Sequencing used thymocytes. The receptors were sampled from a girl under two years old with a congenital heart defect. CDR3s include the opening cysteine and the closing phenylalanine or tryptophan. The D gene is left open where the match is weak. For some rows the clone size is stated as once, few or many, or as a class when expanded; others skip it.

CDR3nt | CDR3aa | j_gene | v_gene | d_gene | abundance
TGTGCCAGCAGCTTAGGGACAAAAGAGGATCGGAACACCATATATTTT | CASSLGTKEDRNTIYF | TRBJ1-3 | TRBV7-8 | - | few
TGTGCCAGCAGCTTCCACGGGCTTCGGGCGGGGGGCTACACCTTC | CASSFHGLRAGGYTF | TRBJ1-2 | TRBV7-2 | - | -
TGTGCCAGCAGTTCACGCGGACTAGCGAGAGACAATGAGCAGTTCTTC | CASSSRGLARDNEQFF | TRBJ2-1 | TRBV27 | TRBD2 | few
TGCGCCAGCAGCCAAGAAGGCGGAATCAATGAGCAGTTCTTC | CASSQEGGINEQFF | TRBJ2-1 | TRBV4-3 | - | -
TGTGCCAGCAGCCCGAACCACGGAGATAGCCACGAGCAGTACTTC | CASSPNHGDSHEQYF | TRBJ2-7 | TRBV5-6 | - | once
TGTGCCACCAGCAGAGATAGACTAGCGGGGTACAATGAGCAGTTCTTC | CATSRDRLAGYNEQFF | TRBJ2-1 | TRBV15 | TRBD2 | -
TGTGCCAGCAGCTTCGGGTTAGCGGGGGGGAGCTCCTACAATGAGCAGTTCTTC | CASSFGLAGGSSYNEQFF | TRBJ2-1 | TRBV5-4 | TRBD2 | -
TGTGCCAGCATCGCGAGGAGGTTGTCCTACAATGAGCAGTTCTTC | CASIARRLSYNEQFF | TRBJ2-1 | TRBV28 | - | -
TGTGCCAGCACCGGGGTGTCGTCTCTGACTGAAGCTTTCTTT | CASTGVSSLTEAFF | TRBJ1-1 | TRBV6-5 | - | -
TGTGCCACCGGACACCATACCGGGTCATCGGGAGGAGCTTTCTTT | CATGHHTGSSGGAFF | TRBJ1-1 | TRBV7-9 | - | -
TGTGCCAGCAGCGCCAGGGGAACCGCAACTAATGAAAAACTGTTTTTT | CASSARGTATNEKLFF | TRBJ1-4 | TRBV14 | - | -
TGTGCCAGCAGCTTCCCGACAGGGATAGGAGATACGCAGTATTTT | CASSFPTGIGDTQYF | TRBJ2-3 | TRBV7-9 | TRBD1 | few
TGTGCCAGCAGTTACGGGACTAGCGGGGGGCATCGTTCCTACGAGCAGTACTTC | CASSYGTSGGHRSYEQYF | TRBJ2-7 | TRBV27 | TRBD2 | -
TGTGCCAGCAGCCCATTGGCCTGTAATGAAAAACTGTTTTTT | CASSPLACNEKLFF | TRBJ1-4 | TRBV5-5 | - | -
TGCAGCGTTGTATTCGGGACTAGCGGAGCAGATACGCAGTATTTT | CSVVFGTSGADTQYF | TRBJ2-3 | TRBV29-1 | TRBD2 | -
TGTGCCAGCAGCCCTCAAAAAAGGGGACTAGCGGGGGGGCATTATCGGCAGTTCTTC | CASSPQKRGLAGGHYRQFF | TRBJ2-1 | TRBV7-3 | TRBD2 | -
TGTGCCAGCAGTGGCCGACAGACCAATCAGCCCCAGCATTTT | CASSGRQTNQPQHF | TRBJ1-5 | TRBV6-1 | - | -
TGTGCCAGCAGTTCCGGGACAGGGGGCGAGCAGTACTTC | CASSSGTGGEQYF | TRBJ2-7 | TRBV27 | TRBD1 | -
TGTGCCAGCAGAGTCACTAGCACCGATACGCAGTATTTT | CASRVTSTDTQYF | TRBJ2-3 | TRBV6-1 | - | -
TGCGCCAGCAGCTGGTGGACAGGGGCGAACACCGGGGAGCTGTTTTTT | CASSWWTGANTGELFF | TRBJ2-2 | TRBV5-1 | TRBD1 | -
TGCGCCAGCAGCCAAGATGCAGGGGCCAGCACAGATACGCAGTATTTT | CASSQDAGASTDTQYF | TRBJ2-3 | TRBV4-1 | - | -
TGCGCCAGCAGCTTGGCCGGGTGCGGGGGGGCCGGAAATGAGCAGTTCTTC | CASSLAGCGGAGNEQFF | TRBJ2-1 | TRBV5-1 | TRBD2 | -
TGTGCCAGCAGTGGGGCCTTAAATCAGCCCCAGCATTTT | CASSGALNQPQHF | TRBJ1-5 | TRBV2 | - | -
TGTGCCAGCAGGCATGTGGCGGGGGGAAGCACAGATACGCAGTATTTT | CASRHVAGGSTDTQYF | TRBJ2-3 | TRBV7-9 | TRBD2 | -
TGTGCCAGCAGACCCACGGGGAGTCGTAATGAAAAACTGTTTTTT | CASRPTGSRNEKLFF | TRBJ1-4 | TRBV7-6 | - | -
TGTGCCAGCAGTTCCCCACGGTCGTCTGGGGCCAACGTCCTGACTTTC | CASSSPRSSGANVLTF | TRBJ2-6 | TRBV27 | - | -
TGTGCCAGCAGCCCTCACCATATCCTGACAGAGAAGGATTTCGGAATTGAAGCTTTCTTT | CASSPHHILTEKDFGIEAFF | TRBJ1-1 | TRBV5-4 | - | -
TGTGCCAGCAGCTTGGGTTCTCGAGACACCTTC | CASSLGSRDTF | TRBJ1-2 | TRBV5-8 | - | -
TGTGCCAGCAGCGGTCGGGGGGGCTCGAACATTCAGTACTTC | CASSGRGGSNIQYF | TRBJ2-4 | TRBV9 | TRBD2 | -
TGTGCCAGCAGCTTGGGACTAGCGGGGGGGCGGGACATTCAGTACTTC | CASSLGLAGGRDIQYF | TRBJ2-4 | TRBV5-6 | TRBD2 | few
TGTGCCAGCAGCTTAGAAGGTTGGCGGGGGTGGAATGAGCAGTTCTTC | CASSLEGWRGWNEQFF | TRBJ2-1 | TRBV5-6 | TRBD2 | -
TGTGCCAGCAGCCACGTTGGGGGGATCTACGAGCAGTACTTC | CASSHVGGIYEQYF | TRBJ2-7 | TRBV6-1 | - | once
TGTGCCAGCAGCATTAAGGGACTCCAGAACACCGGGGAGCTGTTTTTT | CASSIKGLQNTGELFF | TRBJ2-2 | TRBV7-8 | - | -
TGTGCCAGCAGTGGCGGACAGGCCCACACTGAAGCTTTCTTT | CASSGGQAHTEAFF | TRBJ1-1 | TRBV2 | TRBD1 | -
TGTGCCACCAGACAGGGGAACGAGCAGTACTTC | CATRQGNEQYF | TRBJ2-7 | TRBV27 | TRBD1 | few
TGTGCCAGCAGTTTAGTCGTGAGGGGGCTTGGCTACGAGCAGTACTTC | CASSLVVRGLGYEQYF | TRBJ2-7 | TRBV28 | TRBD1 | -
TGTGCCAGCAGTGGGACAGGAGAAAAACTGTTTTTT | CASSGTGEKLFF | TRBJ1-4 | TRBV27 | TRBD1 | few
TGCGCCAGCAAAACAGGGGGCAGGGCTTTCTTT | CASKTGGRAFF | TRBJ1-1 | TRBV10-2 | TRBD1 | -
TGCGCCAGCAGCTTGGCCGATTCTACAGGGGAAAGGGGGACCCAGTACTTC | CASSLADSTGERGTQYF | TRBJ2-5 | TRBV5-1 | TRBD1 | -
TGTGCCAGCAGTTTAACCCGAGCTAGCGGGGGCGAGCAGTACTTC | CASSLTRASGGEQYF | TRBJ2-7 | TRBV28 | TRBD2 | -
TGCGCCAGCAGCCAAATTGAGAGATGGGCCTATGGCTACACCTTC | CASSQIERWAYGYTF | TRBJ1-2 | TRBV4-1 | - | -
TGTGCCAGCAGTGAATCTAACGAAGAGACCCAGTACTTC | CASSESNEETQYF | TRBJ2-5 | TRBV2 | - | -
TGTGCCAGCAGCCTGATACGGGACAGGGGGACCTTTAACTATGGCTACACCTTC | CASSLIRDRGTFNYGYTF | TRBJ1-2 | TRBV5-5 | TRBD1 | -
TGTGCCAGCAGCTTTCGACGGGGGGGCCTCTCCGATGAGCAGTTCTTC | CASSFRRGGLSDEQFF | TRBJ2-1 | TRBV7-2 | TRBD2 | -
TGTGCCAGCAGCGCACCCGGTAATACGACAGGCTATGGCTACACCTTC | CASSAPGNTTGYGYTF | TRBJ1-2 | TRBV9 | - | -
TGTGCCAGCAGGCCCCTGGGGGGGCCCTACGAGCAGTACTTC | CASRPLGGPYEQYF | TRBJ2-7 | TRBV6-1 | - | few
TGTGCCAGCAGCCCCGGTGGAACAGGGTTGGCTAACTATGGCTACACCTTC | CASSPGGTGLANYGYTF | TRBJ1-2 | TRBV7-6 | - | -
TGCGCCAGCAGCCAAGATTCTAGCGGGGGGGTTGTGACCCAGTACTTC | CASSQDSSGGVVTQYF | TRBJ2-5 | TRBV4-3 | TRBD2 | -
TGTGCCAGCAGACCGGACAGGGGGGGATCACCCCTCCACTTT | CASRPDRGGSPLHF | TRBJ1-6 | TRBV7-7 | TRBD1 | -
TGCGCCAGCAGCTACGCCCATGGGGCCCCTTACGAGCAGTACTTC | CASSYAHGAPYEQYF | TRBJ2-7 | TRBV5-1 | - | -
TGTGCCAGCAGTTTGCAGCGAGTCTCCTACGAGCAGTACTTC | CASSLQRVSYEQYF | TRBJ2-7 | TRBV28 | - | -